Sequencing of this TCR beta chain was carried out in a study of OX40 agonist ivuxolimab in advanced cancers. Background on the study: Under the entry rules, prior anti-PD-1, anti-PD-L1 or anti-CTLA-4 therapy was allowed, and less than 50% had some.

The ends lost 6 bases at V and 9 bases at J; junction bases unmatched: 9. This CDR3 spans 14 amino acids. In germline, CDR1 is SGDLS, CDR2 YYNGEE. The assay was immunoSEQ multiplex PCR, and TCRdb's table has in-frame clones only and misses some. In the table there are 60,000 to 70,000 clones, 80% of which are singletons. The TCR originated in an adult with an advanced solid tumor such as melanoma, head and neck, liver or kidney cancer. The input for sequencing was CD4+ or CD8+ T cells sorted from blood, taken in a trial of the OX40 agonist ivuxolimab. The rearrangement links TRBV9 to TRBJ1-6; TRBD1 matches at 7 bases. The CDR3 reads CASTPGQNISPLHF. DNA for the CDR3: TGTGCCAGCACCCCGGGACAGAATATTTCACCCCTCCACTTT.